The source of this TCR beta chain is a study of blood T cells in healthy people across ages. The study recruited healthy Caucasian donors from Russia who were aged roughly 6 to 100. Primed by a sample-barcoded 5' primer and a J-beta primer mix, a second PCR proceeded for about 6 to 12 cycles. Samples each returned at least 3 million CDR3-containing paired-end reads. TCRdb independently ran MiXCR on the 5' RACE reads; one entry per CDR3 protein. This sample has 500,000 to 600,000 distinct CDR3 sequences, with 27% found just once. The table lists this clonotype with a few counts. The CDR3 spans 14 residues. Germline values: CDR1 SGHAT, CDR2 FQDESV (reference sequence). V lost 7 bases to trimming and J lost 10 bases; unmatched junction nucleotides: 10.

The TCR originated in a woman in her 70s in good health. The sample comprised blood. This sequence joins TRBV11-1 and TRBJ2-1; TRBD2 agrees at 10 bases. This chain's CDR3 is CASTKRGGRGEQFF. Here the CDR3 DNA reads TGTGCCAGCACCAAGCGGGGGGGCCGGGGCGAGCAGTTCTTC.